These 9 T cell receptor beta chains share one sample of origin, sequenced in a study of beta chain features in type 1 diabetes. Points from the study as a whole: When Type 1 diabetes patients were examined, their TCRB CDR3s proved moderately but significantly shorter in all four CD4+ subsets.

The antigens of these receptors remain unknown. Expressed TCRB transcripts got sequenced, as all isolated RNA was reverse transcribed. Generated by immunoSEQ multiplex PCR, the TCRdb table keeps only in-frame clones and is missing some. This table holds some 280,000 clones, over 11% found once. Sequenced: naive CD4+ T cells from blood. The receptors derive from a man under 40 with type 1 diabetes.

This clone was seen only a few times. The chain is built from TRBV15 and TRBJ1-5; 7 bases agree with TRBD1. Trimming at V came to 3 bases and at J to 2 bases, leaving 1 base not matched to a gene. The CDR3 has 14 residues. The germline V gene encodes CDR1 LNHNV and CDR2 YYDKDF (reference sequence). CDR3 loop: CATSSGQGNQPQHF. CDR3 DNA: TGTGCCACCAGCAGTGGACAGGGCAATCAGCCCCAGCATTTT.

This clone was seen a few times. The V gene is TRBV6-5, the J gene TRBJ2-7; perhaps TRBD1 as D (8 bases). V was pared by 5 bases and J by 1 base, with 12 bases between. CDR3 length: 14 amino acids. The germline V gene encodes CDR1 MNHEY and CDR2 SVGAGI. CDR3 protein: CASSHRGGSYEQYF. The CDR3 DNA reads TGTGCCAGCAGTCACAGGGGGGGATCCTACGAGCAGTACTTC.

This clone has a single count. V and J are TRBV5-1 and TRBJ2-5; 7 nucleotides agree with TRBD2. The germline gives CDR1 SGHRS, CDR2 YFSETQ. Losses at the gene ends were 1 base for V and 5 bases for J; bases not matched to a gene: 5. This CDR3 has 14 residues. As DNA, the CDR3 is TGCGCCAGCAGCTTGCGCGGGAGCGGGGAGACCCAGTACTTC. It yields the protein CASSLRGSGETQYF.

This chain joins TRBV5-1 and TRBJ2-1, with D uncertain. From germline, CDR1 is SGHRS and CDR2 YFSETQ. Trimming pared 0 bases from V and 4 bases from J, leaving 2 bases between. This CDR3 comprises 12 residues. CDR3 bases: TGCGCCAGCAGCTTGGCTTACAATGAGCAGTTCTTC. Protein product: CASSLAYNEQFF.

The chain uses TRBV5-1 and TRBJ2-1; D gene ambiguous. The germline V gene has CDR1 SGHRS and CDR2 YFSETQ. The V gene lost 0 bases and the J gene lost 0 bases, with 7 bases spanning the gap. CDR3 size: 15 residues. The CDR3 nucleotides are TGCGCCAGCAGCTTGGTTCAGGCCTCCTACAATGAGCAGTTCTTC. It translates to CASSLVQASYNEQFF.

This clone has a handful of counts. The chain combines TRBV7-9 with TRBJ2-7; 7 bases align to TRBD2. This CDR3 has 16 residues. CDR1 is SEHNR and CDR2 is FQNEAQ in the germline V gene (reference sequence). The V segment lost 5 bases and the J segment 6 bases; nucleotides outside the gene matches: 16. The CDR3 loop is CASSPPSRLASIEQYF. As DNA, the CDR3 is TGTGCCAGCAGCCCCCCTTCGCGACTAGCATCCATCGAGCAGTACTTC.

There are a few counts of this clone. This sequence joins TRBV5-1 and TRBJ1-2; D perhaps matches TRBD1 (6 bases). The CDR3 sequence is 15 residues long. From germline, CDR1 is SGHRS and CDR2 YFSETQ. V was clipped by 0 bases and J by 4 bases, with 13 bases between them. In DNA, the CDR3 is TGCGCCAGCAGCTTGGGCCCAGGGGTGGGCTATGGCTACACCTTC. It yields the protein CASSLGPGVGYGYTF.

The genes are TRBV5-4 and TRBJ1-2; 7 positions match TRBD1. This CDR3 is 15 amino acids long. J was trimmed by 2 bases and V by 5 bases; bases with no gene match: 9. Germline loops: CDR1 SGHNT, CDR2 YYREEE (reference sequence). The CDR3: CASRLRQGTNYGYTF. CDR3 bases: TGTGCCAGCAGGTTACGACAGGGAACGAACTATGGCTACACCTTC.

In this sample, this clone turned up a few times. The chain has TRBV5-1 and TRBJ2-7; tentatively, D is TRBD1 (6 bases). Germline lookup yields CDR1 SGHRS and CDR2 YFSETQ. The V and J ends lost 2 bases and 7 bases respectively, with 16 bases between them. CDR3 length equals 14 residues. Here the CDR3 DNA reads TGCGCCAGCAGCTTCCCAGGGGACGTGCGTGAGCAGTACTTC. Encoded protein: CASSFPGDVREQYF.